This TCR beta chain was recorded in a study of beta chain features in type 1 diabetes. This clone was found a few times. Its target is not known. The CDR3 has 11 residues. The V and J ends lost 3 bases and 8 bases respectively, with 7 bases between them. The V gene's germline CDR1 is GTSNPN and CDR2 SVGIG (reference sequence). Reverse transcription of all isolated RNA meant that expressed TCRB transcripts were sequenced. Libraries were prepared by immunoSEQ multiplex PCR; TCRdb keeps only in-frame clonotypes and omits some of them. There are about 350,000 clones in the sample; about 18% occur only once, and around 0.045% lies in the top ten. Study-level points and caveats: Although PCR might favor shorter templates, it would do so equally in patients and controls.

This TCR was sampled from a woman younger than 35 in good health. The rearrangement links TRBV30 to TRBJ1-4; no definite D call. The material sequenced was naive CD4+ T cells from blood. The CDR3 spells CAWRGGEKLFF. The CDR3 DNA sequence: TGTGCCTGGAGGGGAGGGGAAAAACTGTTTTTT.